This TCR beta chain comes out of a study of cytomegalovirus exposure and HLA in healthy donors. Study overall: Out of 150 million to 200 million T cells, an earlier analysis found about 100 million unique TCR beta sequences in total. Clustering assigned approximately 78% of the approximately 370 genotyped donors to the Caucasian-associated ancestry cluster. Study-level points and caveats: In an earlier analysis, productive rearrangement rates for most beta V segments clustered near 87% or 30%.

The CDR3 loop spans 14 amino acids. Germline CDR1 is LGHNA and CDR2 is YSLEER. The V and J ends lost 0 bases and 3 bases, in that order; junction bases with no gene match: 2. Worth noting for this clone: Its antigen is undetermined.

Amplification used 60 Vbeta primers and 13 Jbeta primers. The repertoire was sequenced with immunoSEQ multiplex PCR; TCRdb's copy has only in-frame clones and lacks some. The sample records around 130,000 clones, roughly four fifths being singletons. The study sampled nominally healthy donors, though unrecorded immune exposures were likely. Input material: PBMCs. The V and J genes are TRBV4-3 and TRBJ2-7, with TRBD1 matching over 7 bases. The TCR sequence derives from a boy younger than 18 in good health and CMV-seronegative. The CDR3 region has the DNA TGCGCCAGCAGCCAAGACACAGGGGTCTACGAGCAGTACTTC. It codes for CASSQDTGVYEQYF.